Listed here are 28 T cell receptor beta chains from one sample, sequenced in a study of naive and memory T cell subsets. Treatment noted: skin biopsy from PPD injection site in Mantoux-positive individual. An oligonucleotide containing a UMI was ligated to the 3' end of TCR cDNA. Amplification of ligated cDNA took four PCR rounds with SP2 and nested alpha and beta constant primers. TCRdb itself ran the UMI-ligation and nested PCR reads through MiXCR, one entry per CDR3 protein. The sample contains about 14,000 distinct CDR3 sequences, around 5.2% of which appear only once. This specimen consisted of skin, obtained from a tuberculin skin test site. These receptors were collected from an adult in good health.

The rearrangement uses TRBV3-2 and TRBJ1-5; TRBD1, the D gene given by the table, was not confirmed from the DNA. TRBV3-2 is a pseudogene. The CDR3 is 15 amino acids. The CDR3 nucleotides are TGTGCCAGCAGCCAAAGGACAAATAGCAATCAGCCCCAGCATTTT. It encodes CASSQRTNSNQPQHF.

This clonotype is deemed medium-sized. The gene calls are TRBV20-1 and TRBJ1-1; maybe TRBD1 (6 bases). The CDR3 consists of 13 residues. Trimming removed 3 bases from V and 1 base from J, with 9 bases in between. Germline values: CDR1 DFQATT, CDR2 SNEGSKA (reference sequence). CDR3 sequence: CSARDRPNTEAFF. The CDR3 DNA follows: TGCAGTGCTAGGGACAGACCGAACACTGAAGCTTTCTTT.

The CDR3 nucleotides are TGCGCCAGCAGCTTGTCACTACAAACATACAATGAGCAGTTCTTC. Translated: CASSLSLQTYNEQFF. This chain uses TRBV5-1 with TRBJ2-1; no firm D call. The CDR3 length is 15 residues. Per germline, CDR1 SGHRS and CDR2 YFSETQ. Trimming took off 1 base at V and 4 bases at J, with 12 bases between the two ends.

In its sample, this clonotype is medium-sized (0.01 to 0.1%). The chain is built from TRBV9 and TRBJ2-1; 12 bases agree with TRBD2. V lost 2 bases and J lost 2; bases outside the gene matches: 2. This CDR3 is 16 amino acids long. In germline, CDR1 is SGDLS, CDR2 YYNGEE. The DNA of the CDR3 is TGTGCCAGCAGCGTCTCTAGCGGGGGGGCCTACAATGAGCAGTTCTTC. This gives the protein CASSVSSGGAYNEQFF.

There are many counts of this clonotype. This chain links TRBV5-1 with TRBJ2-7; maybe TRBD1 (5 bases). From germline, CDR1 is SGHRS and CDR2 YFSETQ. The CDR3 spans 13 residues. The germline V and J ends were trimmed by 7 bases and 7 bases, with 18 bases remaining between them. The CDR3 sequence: CASRQSHVREQYF. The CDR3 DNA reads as TGCGCCAGCCGACAGTCCCACGTGAGGGAGCAGTACTTC.

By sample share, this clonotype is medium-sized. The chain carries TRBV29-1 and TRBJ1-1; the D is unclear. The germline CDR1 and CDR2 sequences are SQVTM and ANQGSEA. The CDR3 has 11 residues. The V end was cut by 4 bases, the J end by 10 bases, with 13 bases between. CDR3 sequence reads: CSVVRETGAFF. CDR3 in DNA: TGCAGCGTTGTGCGGGAGACGGGAGCTTTCTTT. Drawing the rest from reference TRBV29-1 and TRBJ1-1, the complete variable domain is SAVISQKPSRDICQRGTSLTIQCQVDSQVTMMFWYRQQPGQSLTLIATANQGSEATYESGFVIDKFPISRPNLTFSTLTVSNMSPEDSSIYLCSVVRETGAFFGQGTRLTVV.

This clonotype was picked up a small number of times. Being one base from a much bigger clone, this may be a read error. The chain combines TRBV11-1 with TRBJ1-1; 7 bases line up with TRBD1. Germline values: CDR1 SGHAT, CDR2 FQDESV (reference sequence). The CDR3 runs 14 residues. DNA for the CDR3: TGTGTCAGCAGCTTACACAGGGGTAACACTGAAGCTTTCTTT. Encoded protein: CVSSLHRGNTEAFF.

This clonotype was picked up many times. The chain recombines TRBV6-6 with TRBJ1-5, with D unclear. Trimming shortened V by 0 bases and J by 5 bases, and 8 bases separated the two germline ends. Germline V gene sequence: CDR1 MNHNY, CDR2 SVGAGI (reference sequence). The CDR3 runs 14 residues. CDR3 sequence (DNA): TGTGCCAGCAGTTACTCGCGGAGCGATCAGCCCCAGCATTTT. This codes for CASSYSRSDQPQHF.

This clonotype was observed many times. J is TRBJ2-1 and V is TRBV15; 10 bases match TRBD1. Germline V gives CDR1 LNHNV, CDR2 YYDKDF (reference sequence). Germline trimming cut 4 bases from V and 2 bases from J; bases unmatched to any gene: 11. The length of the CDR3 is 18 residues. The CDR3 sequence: CATSIRTGGTGAYNEQFF. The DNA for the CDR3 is TGTGCCACCAGCATCCGGACCGGTGGGACAGGGGCCTACAATGAGCAGTTCTTC.

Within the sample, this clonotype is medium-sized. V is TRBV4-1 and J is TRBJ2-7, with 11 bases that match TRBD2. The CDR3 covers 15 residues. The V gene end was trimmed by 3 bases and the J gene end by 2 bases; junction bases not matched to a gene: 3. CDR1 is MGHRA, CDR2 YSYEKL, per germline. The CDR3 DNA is TGCGCCAGCAGCCAGGGACTAGCGGCCCCCTACGAGCAGTACTTC. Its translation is CASSQGLAAPYEQYF.

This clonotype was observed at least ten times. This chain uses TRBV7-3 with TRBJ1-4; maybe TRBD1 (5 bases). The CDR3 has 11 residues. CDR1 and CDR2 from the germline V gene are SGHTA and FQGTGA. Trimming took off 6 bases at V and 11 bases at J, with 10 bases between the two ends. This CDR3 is CASSSGGKLFF. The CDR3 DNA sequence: TGTGCCAGCAGTTCCGGGGGTAAACTGTTTTTT.

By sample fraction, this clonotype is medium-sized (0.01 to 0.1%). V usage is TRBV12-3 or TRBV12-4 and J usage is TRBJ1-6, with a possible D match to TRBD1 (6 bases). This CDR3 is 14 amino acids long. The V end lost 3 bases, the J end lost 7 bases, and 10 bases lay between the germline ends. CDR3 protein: CASSFSQGNSPLHF. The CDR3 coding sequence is TGTGCCAGCAGTTTTTCCCAGGGGAATTCACCCCTCCACTTT.

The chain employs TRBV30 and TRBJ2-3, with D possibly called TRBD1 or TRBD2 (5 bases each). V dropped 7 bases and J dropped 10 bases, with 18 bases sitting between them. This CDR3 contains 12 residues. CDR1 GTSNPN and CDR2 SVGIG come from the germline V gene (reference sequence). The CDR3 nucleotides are TGTGCCTCCAGGGAGTGGAACAAAGCGCAGTATTTT. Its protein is CASREWNKAQYF.

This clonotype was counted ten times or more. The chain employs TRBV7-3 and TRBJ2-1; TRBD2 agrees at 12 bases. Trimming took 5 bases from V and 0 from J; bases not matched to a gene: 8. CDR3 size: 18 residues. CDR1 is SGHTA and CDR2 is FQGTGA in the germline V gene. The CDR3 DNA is TGTGCCAGCAGCGGGCTAGCGGGGGGGGTGAGCTCCTACAATGAGCAGTTCTTC. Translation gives CASSGLAGGVSSYNEQFF.

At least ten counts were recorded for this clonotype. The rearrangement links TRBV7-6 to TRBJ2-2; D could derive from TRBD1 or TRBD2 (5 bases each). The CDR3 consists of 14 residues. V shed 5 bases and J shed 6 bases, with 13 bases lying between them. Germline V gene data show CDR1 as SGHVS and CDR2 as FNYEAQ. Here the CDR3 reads CASSPGLRAGELFF. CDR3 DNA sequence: TGTGCCAGCAGCCCGGGGCTTAGGGCCGGGGAGCTGTTTTTT.

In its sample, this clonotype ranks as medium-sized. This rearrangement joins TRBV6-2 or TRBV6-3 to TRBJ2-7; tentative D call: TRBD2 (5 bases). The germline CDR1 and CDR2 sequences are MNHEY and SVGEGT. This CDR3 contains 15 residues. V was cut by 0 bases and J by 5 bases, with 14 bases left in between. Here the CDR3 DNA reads TGTGCCAGCAGTTACTCGTCGGGGTTCGGAAACGAGCAGTACTTC. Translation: CASSYSSGFGNEQYF.

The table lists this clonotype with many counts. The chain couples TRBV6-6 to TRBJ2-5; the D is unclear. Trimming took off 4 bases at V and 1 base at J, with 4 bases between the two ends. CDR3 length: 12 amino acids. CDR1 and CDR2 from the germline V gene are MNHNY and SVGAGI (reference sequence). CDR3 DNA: TGTGCCAGCAGTTTGCCCCAAGAGACCCAGTACTTC. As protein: CASSLPQETQYF.

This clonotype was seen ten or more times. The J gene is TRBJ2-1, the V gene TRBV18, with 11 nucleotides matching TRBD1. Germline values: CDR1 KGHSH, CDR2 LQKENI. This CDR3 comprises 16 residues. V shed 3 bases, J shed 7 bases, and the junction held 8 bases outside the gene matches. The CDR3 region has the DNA TGTGCCAGCTCACCGAGTCTCCGGGACAGGGGGAATGAGCAGTTCTTC. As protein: CASSPSLRDRGNEQFF.

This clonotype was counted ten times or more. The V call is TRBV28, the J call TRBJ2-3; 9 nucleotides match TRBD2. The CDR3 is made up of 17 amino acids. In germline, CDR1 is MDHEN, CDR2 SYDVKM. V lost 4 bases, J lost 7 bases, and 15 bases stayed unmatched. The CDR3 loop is CASSSPLGAGGRNTQYF. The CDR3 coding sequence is TGTGCCAGCAGTTCCCCCCTCGGGGCGGGGGGGAGAAATACGCAGTATTTT.

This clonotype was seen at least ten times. The CDR3 DNA follows: TGTGCCAGCAGTTCAGGTTCCAGGGGTGGGCAGCCCCAGCATTTT. Amino acid sequence: CASSSGSRGGQPQHF. The rearrangement uses TRBV28 and TRBJ1-5; weak D call: TRBD1 (6 bases). The CDR3 has 15 residues. V lost 4 bases, J lost 7 bases, and 17 bases lay in between. Germline lookup yields CDR1 MDHEN and CDR2 SYDVKM.

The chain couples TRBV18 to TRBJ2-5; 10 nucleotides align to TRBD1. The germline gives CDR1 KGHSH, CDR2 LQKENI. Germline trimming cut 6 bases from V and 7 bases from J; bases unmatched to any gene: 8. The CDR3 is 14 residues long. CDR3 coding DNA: TGTGCCAGCTCCACCGGGACAGGGGACGTGACCCAGTACTTC. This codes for CASSTGTGDVTQYF.

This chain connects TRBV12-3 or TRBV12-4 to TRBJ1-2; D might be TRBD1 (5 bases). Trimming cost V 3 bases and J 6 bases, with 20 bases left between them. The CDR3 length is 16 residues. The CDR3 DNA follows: TGTGCCAGCAGTTTGCCCACCCTCAGGGATCGGGATGGCTACACCTTC. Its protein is CASSLPTLRDRDGYTF.

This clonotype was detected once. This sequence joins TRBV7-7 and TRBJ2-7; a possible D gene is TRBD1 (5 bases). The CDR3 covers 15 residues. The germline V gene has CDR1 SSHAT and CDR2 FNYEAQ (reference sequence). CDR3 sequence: CASSPYPPGKYEQYV. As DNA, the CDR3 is TGTGCTAGCAGCCCATATCCGCCAGGGAAATACGAGCAGTACGTC.

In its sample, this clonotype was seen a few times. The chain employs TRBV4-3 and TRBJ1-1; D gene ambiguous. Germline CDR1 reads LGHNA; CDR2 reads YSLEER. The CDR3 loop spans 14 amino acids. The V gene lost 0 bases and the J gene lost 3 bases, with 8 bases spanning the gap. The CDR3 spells CASSQDYGDTEAFF. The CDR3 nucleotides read TGCGCCAGCAGCCAAGATTACGGGGACACTGAAGCTTTCTTT.

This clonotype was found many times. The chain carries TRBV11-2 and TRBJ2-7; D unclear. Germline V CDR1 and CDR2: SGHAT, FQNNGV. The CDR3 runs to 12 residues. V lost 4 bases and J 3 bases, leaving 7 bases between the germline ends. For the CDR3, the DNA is TGTGCCAGCAGCTCACTCTTCTACGAGCAGTACTTC. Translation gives CASSSLFYEQYF. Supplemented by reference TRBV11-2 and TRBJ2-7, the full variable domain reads EAGVAQSPRYKIIEKRQSVAFWCNPISGHATLYWYQQILGQGPKLLIQFQNNGVVDDSQLPKDRFSAERLKGVDSTLKIQPAKLEDSAVYLCASSSLFYEQYFGPGTRLTVT.

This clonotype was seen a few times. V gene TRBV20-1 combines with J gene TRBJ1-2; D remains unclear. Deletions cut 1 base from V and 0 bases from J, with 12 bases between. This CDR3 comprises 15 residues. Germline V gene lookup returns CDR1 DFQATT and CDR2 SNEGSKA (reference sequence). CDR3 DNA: TGCAGTGCTAGAGTGAAGGGCTCGACTAACTATGGCTACACCTTC. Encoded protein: CSARVKGSTNYGYTF.

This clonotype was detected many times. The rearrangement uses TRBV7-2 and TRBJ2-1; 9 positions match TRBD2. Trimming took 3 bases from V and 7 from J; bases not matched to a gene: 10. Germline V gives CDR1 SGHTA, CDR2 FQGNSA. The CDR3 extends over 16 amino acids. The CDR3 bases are TGTGCCAGCAGCTTCTCATTGACTAGCGGAGAAAATGAGCAGTTCTTC. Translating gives CASSFSLTSGENEQFF.

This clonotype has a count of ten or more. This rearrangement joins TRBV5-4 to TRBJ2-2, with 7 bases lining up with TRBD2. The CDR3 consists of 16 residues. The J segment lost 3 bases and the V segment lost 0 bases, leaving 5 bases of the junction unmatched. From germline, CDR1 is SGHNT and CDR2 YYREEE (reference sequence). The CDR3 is CASSLESGIHTGELFF. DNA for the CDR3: TGTGCCAGCAGCTTGGAGAGCGGGATCCACACCGGGGAGCTGTTTTTT.